Below are 11 T cell receptor beta chains sequenced from a single sample in a study of OX40 agonist ivuxolimab in advanced cancers. Sequencing used immunoSEQ multiplex PCR; TCRdb keeps in-frame clones, though not all of them. The repertoire includes fewer than 15,000 clones, 75% to 90% of them detected once, and 30% to 45% sits in the top ten. Source: CD4+ or CD8+ T cells sorted from blood, taken in a trial of the OX40 agonist ivuxolimab. These receptors were taken from an adult with an advanced solid tumor such as melanoma, head and neck, liver or kidney cancer.

The chain's CDR3 is CASSSHRGRAFF. DNA for the CDR3: TGTGCCAGCAGCTCACACAGGGGACGCGCTTTCTTT. The V and J genes are TRBV27 and TRBJ1-1, with 7 bases matching TRBD1. The ends lost 6 bases at V and 11 bases at J; junction bases unmatched: 9. The V gene's germline CDR1 is MNHEY and CDR2 SMNVEV (reference sequence). The CDR3 extends over 12 amino acids.

This clone was counted a few times. The chain employs TRBV14 and TRBJ2-1; 16 bases match TRBD2. Germline CDR1 SGHDN, CDR2 FVKESK. V lost 4 bases to trimming and J lost 0 bases; unmatched junction nucleotides: 3. The CDR3 consists of 18 residues. The CDR3 region has the DNA TGTGCCAGCAGCCCGGGACTAGCGGGAGGGCCCTCCTACAATGAGCAGTTCTTC. Protein: CASSPGLAGGPSYNEQFF.

DNA for the CDR3: TGTGCCAGCAGCACGGACTCCTACGAGCAGTACTTC. Its protein is CASSTDSYEQYF. The chain carries TRBV7-9 and TRBJ2-7; D is ambiguous. The CDR3 is 12 amino acids. Trimming pared 5 bases from V and 0 bases from J, leaving 5 bases between. Germline CDR1 and CDR2: SEHNR and FQNEAQ (reference sequence).

The chain joins TRBV7-9 to TRBJ2-1, with 10 bases lining up with TRBD2. The germline V gene has CDR1 SEHNR and CDR2 FQNEAQ (reference sequence). The J segment lost 7 bases and the V segment lost 5 bases, leaving 5 bases of the junction unmatched. This CDR3 has 14 residues. This CDR3 is CASSRTSGENEQFF. The CDR3 DNA follows: TGTGCCAGCAGCCGGACTAGCGGAGAGAATGAGCAGTTCTTC.

The chain has TRBV7-8 and TRBJ1-1, with D possibly matching TRBD1 (5 bases). Trimming stripped 5 bases from V and 4 bases from J, with 20 bases between. Germline V gene lookup returns CDR1 SGHVS and CDR2 FQNEAQ. The CDR3 loop spans 16 amino acids. CDR3 bases: TGTGCCAGCAGCGGTGGGGACCCCGGCGCGGCCACTGAAGCTTTCTTT. Its translation is CASSGGDPGAATEAFF.

A word on this clone: The junction shows a germline mismatch at one end, possibly a read error. This same CDR3 is encoded by further DNA sequences in the sample. This chain uses TRBV19 with TRBJ2-7; 10 bases agree with TRBD1. The CDR3 loop spans 14 amino acids. Germline CDR1 and CDR2: LNHDA and SQIVND (reference sequence). Written as DNA, the CDR3 is TGTGCCAGTAAATTAGGGACAGGGGCCTACGAACAGTACTTC. It yields the protein CASKLGTGAYEQYF.

The rearrangement uses TRBV13 and TRBJ2-5, with D perhaps TRBD1 (6 bases). Germline CDR1 reads PRHDT; CDR2 reads FYEKMQ (reference sequence). The CDR3 covers 14 residues. V gave up 5 bases and J gave up 1 base, with 11 bases separating them. The CDR3: CASSPTGTQETQYF. As DNA, the CDR3 is TGTGCCAGCAGCCCCACAGGGACCCAAGAGACCCAGTACTTC.

The chain carries TRBV27 and TRBJ1-2; 7 nucleotides agree with TRBD1. The germline gives CDR1 MNHEY, CDR2 SMNVEV (reference sequence). CDR3 size: 15 residues. V was clipped by 5 bases and J by 4 bases; unmatched bases: 10. DNA of the CDR3: TGTGCCAGCAGTCCGACAGGGACCCCCAGCTATGGCTACACCTTC. Protein sequence: CASSPTGTPSYGYTF.

The chain employs TRBV19 and TRBJ1-1; D not certain. The CDR3 is made up of 17 amino acids. The germline V and J ends were trimmed by 7 bases and 1 base, with 22 bases remaining between them. CDR1 is LNHDA and CDR2 is SQIVND in the germline V gene (reference sequence). CDR3 sequence reads: CASNPELYGAWNTEAFF. CDR3 sequence (DNA): TGTGCCAGTAACCCGGAGCTCTACGGAGCCTGGAACACTGAAGCTTTCTTT.

V usage is TRBV4-3 and J usage is TRBJ2-7; 7 nucleotides align to TRBD1. The CDR3 sequence is 15 residues long. Germline V lookup: CDR1 LGHNA, CDR2 YSLEER. V shed 1 base, J shed 3 bases, and the junction held 6 bases outside the gene matches. The CDR3 nucleotides read TGCGCCAGCAGCCAAGCCCCGACAGGGAACTACGAGCAGTACTTC. Its translation is CASSQAPTGNYEQYF.

The J gene is TRBJ2-3, the V gene TRBV9; D unclear. This CDR3 region has 16 residues. Trimming took 3 bases from V and 0 from J, leaving 14 bases between them. Germline assignment: CDR1 SGDLS and CDR2 YYNGEE. As DNA, the CDR3 is TGTGCCAGCAGCGGAGAGGACGGCCCTAGCACAGATACGCAGTATTTT. Amino acids: CASSGEDGPSTDTQYF.